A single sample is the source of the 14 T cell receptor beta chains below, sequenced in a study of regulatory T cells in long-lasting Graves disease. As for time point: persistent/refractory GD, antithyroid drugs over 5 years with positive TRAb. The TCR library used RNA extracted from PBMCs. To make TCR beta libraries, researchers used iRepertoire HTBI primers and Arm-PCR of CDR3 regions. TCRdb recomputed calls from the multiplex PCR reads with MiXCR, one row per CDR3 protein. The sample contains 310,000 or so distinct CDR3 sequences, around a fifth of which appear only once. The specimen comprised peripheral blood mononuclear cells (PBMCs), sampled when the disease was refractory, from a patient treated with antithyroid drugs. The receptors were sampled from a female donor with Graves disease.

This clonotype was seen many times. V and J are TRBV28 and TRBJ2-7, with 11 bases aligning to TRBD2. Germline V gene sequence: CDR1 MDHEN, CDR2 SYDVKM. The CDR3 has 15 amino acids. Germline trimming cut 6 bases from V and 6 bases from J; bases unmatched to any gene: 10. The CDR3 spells CASRYSGRAWLEQYF. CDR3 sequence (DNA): TGTGCCAGCAGGTATAGCGGGAGGGCTTGGCTCGAGCAGTACTTC.

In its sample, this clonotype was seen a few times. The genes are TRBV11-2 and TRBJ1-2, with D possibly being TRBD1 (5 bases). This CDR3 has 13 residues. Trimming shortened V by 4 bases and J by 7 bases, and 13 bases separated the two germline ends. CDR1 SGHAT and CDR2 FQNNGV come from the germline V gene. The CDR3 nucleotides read TGTGCCAGCAGCTCCATAAGAGGGGCTGGCTACACCTTC. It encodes CASSSIRGAGYTF.

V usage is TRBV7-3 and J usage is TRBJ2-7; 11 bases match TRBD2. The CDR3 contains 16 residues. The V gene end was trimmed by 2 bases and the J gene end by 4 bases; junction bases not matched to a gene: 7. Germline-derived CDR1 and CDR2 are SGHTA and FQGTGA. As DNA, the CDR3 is TGTGCCAGCAGCTTATCCGCTGCTAGCGGGAGGTACGAGCAGTACTTC. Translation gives CASSLSAASGRYEQYF.

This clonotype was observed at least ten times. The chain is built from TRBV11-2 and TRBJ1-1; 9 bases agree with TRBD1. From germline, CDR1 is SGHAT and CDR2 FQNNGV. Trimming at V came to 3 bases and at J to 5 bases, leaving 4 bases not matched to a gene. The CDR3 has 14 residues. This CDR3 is CASSFLDRGTEAFF. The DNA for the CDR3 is TGTGCCAGCAGCTTCCTGGACAGGGGTACTGAAGCTTTCTTT.

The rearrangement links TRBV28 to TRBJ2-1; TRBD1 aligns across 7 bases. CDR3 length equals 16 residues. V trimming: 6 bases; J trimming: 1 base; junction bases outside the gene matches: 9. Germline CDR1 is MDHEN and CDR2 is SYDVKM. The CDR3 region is CASRAWGTASYNEQFF. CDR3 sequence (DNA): TGTGCCAGCAGGGCTTGGGGGACAGCGTCCTACAATGAGCAGTTCTTC. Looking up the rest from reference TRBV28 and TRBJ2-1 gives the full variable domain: DVKVTQSSRYLVKRTGEKVFLECVQDMDHENMFWYRQDPGLGLRLIYFSYDVKMKEKGDIPEGYSVSREKKERFSLILESASTNQTSMYLCASRAWGTASYNEQFFGPGTRLTVL.

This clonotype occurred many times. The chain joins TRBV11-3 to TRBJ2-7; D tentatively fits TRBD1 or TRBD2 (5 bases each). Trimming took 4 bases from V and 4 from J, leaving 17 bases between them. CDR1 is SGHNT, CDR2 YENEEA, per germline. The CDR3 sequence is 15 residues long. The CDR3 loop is CASSSAGTENYEQYF. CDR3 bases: TGTGCCAGCAGCTCCGCCGGGACGGAGAATTACGAGCAGTACTTC.

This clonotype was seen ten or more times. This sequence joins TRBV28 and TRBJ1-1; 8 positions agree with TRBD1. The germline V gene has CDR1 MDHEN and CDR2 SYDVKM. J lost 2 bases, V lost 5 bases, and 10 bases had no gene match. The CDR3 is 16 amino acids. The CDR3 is CASSHRQGMFNTEAFF. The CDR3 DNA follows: TGTGCCAGCAGTCATAGACAGGGGATGTTCAACACTGAAGCTTTCTTT.

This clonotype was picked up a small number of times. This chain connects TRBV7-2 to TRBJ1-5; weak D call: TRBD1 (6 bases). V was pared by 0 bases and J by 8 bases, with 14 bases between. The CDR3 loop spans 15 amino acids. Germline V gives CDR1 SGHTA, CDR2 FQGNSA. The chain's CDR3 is CASSLAIGGTEPQHF. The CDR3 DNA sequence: TGTGCCAGCAGCTTAGCGATTGGGGGCACGGAGCCCCAGCATTTT. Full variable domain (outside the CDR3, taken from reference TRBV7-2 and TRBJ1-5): GAGVSQSPSNKVTEKGKDVELRCDPISGHTALYWYRQSLGQGLEFLIYFQGNSAPDKSGLPSDRFSAERTGGSVSTLTIQRTQQEDSAVYLCASSLAIGGTEPQHFGDGTRLSIL.

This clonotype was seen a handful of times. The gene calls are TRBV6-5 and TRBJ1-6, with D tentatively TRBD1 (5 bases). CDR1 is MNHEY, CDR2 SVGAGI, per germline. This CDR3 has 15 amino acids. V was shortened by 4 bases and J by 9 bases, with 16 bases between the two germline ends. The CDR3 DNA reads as TGTGCCAGCAGTTCTCGTACATTTAGGGGTTCACCCCTCCACTTT. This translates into CASSSRTFRGSPLHF.

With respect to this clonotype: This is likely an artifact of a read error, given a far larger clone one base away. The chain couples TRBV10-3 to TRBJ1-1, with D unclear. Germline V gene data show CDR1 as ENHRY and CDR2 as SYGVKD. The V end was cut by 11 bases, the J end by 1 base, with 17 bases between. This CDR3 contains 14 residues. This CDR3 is CAGITGNTNTEAFF. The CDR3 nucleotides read TGTGCCGGCATCACGGGGAATACGAACACTGAAGCTTTCTTT.

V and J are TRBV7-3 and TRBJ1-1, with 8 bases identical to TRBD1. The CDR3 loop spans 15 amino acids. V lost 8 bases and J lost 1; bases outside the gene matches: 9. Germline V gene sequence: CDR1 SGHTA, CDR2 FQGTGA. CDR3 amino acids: CASSLGGTGNTEAFF. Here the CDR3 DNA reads TGTGCCAGCTCACTCGGGGGGACAGGGAACACTGAAGCTTTCTTT. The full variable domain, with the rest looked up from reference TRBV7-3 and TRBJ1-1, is GAGVSQTPSNKVTEKGKYVELRCDPISGHTALYWYRQSLGQGPEFLIYFQGTGAADDSGLPNDRFFAVRPEGSVSTLKIQRTERGDSAVYLCASSLGGTGNTEAFFGQGTRLTVV.

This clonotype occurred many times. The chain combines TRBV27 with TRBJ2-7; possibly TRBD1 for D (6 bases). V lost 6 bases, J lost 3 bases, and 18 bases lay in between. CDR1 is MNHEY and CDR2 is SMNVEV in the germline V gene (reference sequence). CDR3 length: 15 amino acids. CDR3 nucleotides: TGTGCCAGCAGACACATGACCGGGACAATCTACGAGCAGTACTTC. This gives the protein CASRHMTGTIYEQYF.

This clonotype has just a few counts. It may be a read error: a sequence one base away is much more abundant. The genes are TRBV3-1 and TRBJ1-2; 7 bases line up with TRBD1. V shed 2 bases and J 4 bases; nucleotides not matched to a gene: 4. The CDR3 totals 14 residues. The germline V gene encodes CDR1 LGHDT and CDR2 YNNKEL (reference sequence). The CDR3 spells CASSQPGQSYGYTF. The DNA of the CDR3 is TGTGCCAGCAGCCAACCGGGACAGAGCTATGGCTACACCTTC.

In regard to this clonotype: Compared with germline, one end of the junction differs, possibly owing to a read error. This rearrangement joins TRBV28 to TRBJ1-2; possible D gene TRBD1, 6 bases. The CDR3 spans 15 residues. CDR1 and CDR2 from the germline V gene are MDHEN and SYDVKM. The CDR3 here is CASSTQQGNNCGYTF. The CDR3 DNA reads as TGTGCCAGCAGTACCCAACAGGGTAATAACTGTGGCTACACCTTC.